These 20 T cell receptor beta chains were all obtained from the same sample, sequenced in a study of monozygotic twins with inflammatory bowel disease. TCRdb derives one entry per CDR3 protein from the 5' RACE reads, leaving out DNA. The sample holds some 200,000 distinct CDR3 sequences. Sequencing was carried out using blood. The origin of the receptors is a human donor with ulcerative colitis or Crohn's disease, or a healthy co-twin of an affected twin (not recorded which).

The chain combines TRBV20-1 with TRBJ2-1; TCRdb lists TRBD1, though no DNA is available to test this call. Germline CDR1 DFQATT, CDR2 SNEGSKA (reference sequence). The CDR3 runs to 15 residues. CDR3: CSASGAGLMYNEQFF.

The CDR3 here is CASSPSGRMKETQYF. V usage is TRBV6-2 or TRBV6-3 and J usage is TRBJ2-5; TCRdb lists TRBD2, though no DNA is available to test this call. The germline V gene has CDR1 MNHEY and CDR2 SVGEGT. CDR3 size: 15 residues.

Here the CDR3 reads CASSEQSLGADTQYF. The chain employs TRBV6-1 and TRBJ2-3. CDR1 and CDR2 from the germline V gene are MNHNS and SASEGT. This CDR3 region has 15 residues.

This chain connects TRBV7-3 to TRBJ2-3; the D call of TRBD1 rests on TCRdb alone, since no DNA is present to check it. The CDR3 totals 15 residues. Germline V gives CDR1 SGHTA, CDR2 FQGTGA. The CDR3 reads CASSLSGGFTDTQYF.

This chain joins TRBV7-2 and TRBJ1-2; the D call of TRBD1 rests on TCRdb alone, since no DNA is present to check it. This CDR3 is 15 amino acids long. Per the germline V gene, CDR1 is SGHTA and CDR2 is FQGNSA. This chain's CDR3 is CASSAQETYRLGYTF.

The V and J genes are TRBV18 and TRBJ2-2; without DNA, the TCRdb call of TRBD1 cannot be checked. The CDR3 totals 15 residues. Looked up from germline, CDR1 is KGHSH and CDR2 is LQKENI. This CDR3 is CASSPPGRGAGELFF.

V gene TRBV29-1 combines with J gene TRBJ2-7; the TCRdb D gene call, TRBD1, has no DNA to confirm it. This CDR3 is built from 13 residues. The germline CDR1 and CDR2 sequences are SQVTM and ANQGSEA. CDR3 sequence: CSVEEGGSNLQYF.

The chain recombines TRBV27 with TRBJ1-1; TCRdb picks TRBD1, but there is no DNA to check that call. Germline lookup yields CDR1 MNHEY and CDR2 SMNVEV (reference sequence). There are 15 residues in the CDR3. CDR3 protein: CASSSYPLGNTEAFF.

This sequence joins TRBV10-3 and TRBJ2-7; the D call from TCRdb, TRBD1, cannot be confirmed without DNA. The CDR3 runs 16 residues. CDR1 is ENHRY and CDR2 is SYGVKD in the germline V gene. The CDR3 protein is CAISESALIATYEQYF.

The rearrangement joins TRBV12-3 or TRBV12-4 to TRBJ2-5; the D gene TCRdb calls, TRBD1, cannot be checked with no DNA. This CDR3 contains 15 residues. The CDR3 loop reads CASSPWGGGRETQYF.

The V call is TRBV9, the J call TRBJ1-1; TCRdb's D call of TRBD1 is untestable without DNA. The CDR3 is 14 residues long. The germline CDR1 and CDR2 sequences are SGDLS and YYNGEE. This CDR3 reads CASSVEGKGPEAFF.

This chain joins TRBV7-6 and TRBJ1-6. Germline V lookup: CDR1 SGHVS, CDR2 FNYEAQ. The CDR3 extends over 13 amino acids. This CDR3 is CASSPTYNSPLHF.

This chain joins TRBV7-2 and TRBJ2-3; TCRdb names TRBD1, which stays unverified in the absence of DNA. Germline lookup yields CDR1 SGHTA and CDR2 FQGNSA. This CDR3 spans 16 amino acids. This CDR3 reads CASSWSGHPSTDTQYF.

The chain recombines TRBV15 with TRBJ1-4. Germline CDR1 reads LNHNV; CDR2 reads YYDKDF (reference sequence). This CDR3 has 17 residues. The CDR3 is CATSMNPGRGLGEKLFF. Based on the CDR3 plus reference TRBV15 and TRBJ1-4, the full variable domain is DAMVIQNPRYQVTQFGKPVTLSCSQTLNHNVMYWYQQKSSQAPKLLFHYYDKDFNNEADTPDNFQSRRPNTSFCFLDIRSPGLGDTAMYLCATSMNPGRGLGEKLFFGSGTQLSVL.

This chain joins TRBV27 and TRBJ2-5; TCRdb's assignment of TRBD1 cannot be checked, as there is no DNA. Germline V gives CDR1 MNHEY, CDR2 SMNVEV (reference sequence). The CDR3 consists of 13 residues. CDR3 sequence reads: CARGDRVQETQYF.

This chain links TRBV29-1 with TRBJ2-7; checking the TCRdb D call of TRBD1 is not possible without DNA. This CDR3 contains 12 residues. Germline CDR1 reads SQVTM; CDR2 reads ANQGSEA. CDR3 protein: CSARDGSYEQYF.

The chain carries TRBV6-5 and TRBJ1-2; the TRBD1 assignment by TCRdb is unverifiable without DNA. CDR1 and CDR2 (germline): MNHEY, SVGAGI. This CDR3 is built from 14 residues. This CDR3 reads CASSSRVDRAGYTF.

J is TRBJ2-1 and V is TRBV4-1; checking the TCRdb D call of TRBD1 is not possible without DNA. The germline V gene encodes CDR1 MGHRA and CDR2 YSYEKL. The CDR3 totals 16 residues. The CDR3 sequence: CASRKGLAGAYTEHFF.

The chain has TRBV5-1 and TRBJ1-2. This CDR3 has 14 amino acids. Germline CDR1 SGHRS, CDR2 YFSETQ. CDR3 sequence: CASNLGSGAYGYTF.

V and J are TRBV20-1 and TRBJ1-2; absent DNA, TCRdb's TRBD1 call cannot be checked. CDR3 size: 12 residues. Germline CDR1 is DFQATT and CDR2 is SNEGSKA (reference sequence). CDR3 region: CSVRQGGYGYTF.